This section outlines one TCR beta chain sequence together with its context. This clone was detected only a few times. Which antigen it targets is not known. Base qualities are not at hand, and no much larger clone is one base apart. The sample belongs to a study of control samples from healthy donors and cancer patients (dated by TCRdb to between 2020 and 2021). Library preparation employed the immunoSEQ multiplex PCR assay. Sourced from immuneACCESS, this table was stored by TCRdb with only in-frame sequences that have V and J called. A share of the clones is absent; for the studies checked, an unresolved V gene accounts for under half, and the remainder has no known explanation. Here the sample has about 120,000 clones; about 87% occur a single time. Around 3.3% of the sample is in the top ten clones. The germline V gene encodes CDR1 SGHDN and CDR2 FVKESK. V loses 0 bases, J loses 5 bases, and the germline ends lie 8 bases apart. The CDR3 goes from the cysteine to the phenylalanine over 13 residues. Of all the DNA, just the CDR3 is kept, 39 bases in frame from base 1.

This chain joins TRBV14 to TRBJ2-7; the D gene remains uncertain. The material sequenced was blood. This TCR was recovered from a middle-aged man in good health. CDR3 sequence: CASSQDLVHEQYF. The DNA sequence is TGTGCCAGCAGCCAAGATCTTGTCCACGAGCAGTACTTC.